A single sample gave rise to the 22 T cell receptor beta chains below, sequenced in a study of cytomegalovirus exposure and HLA in healthy donors (TCRdb year 2017). The library came from the immunoSEQ multiplex PCR assay. In its TCRdb copy, this immuneACCESS table keeps in-frame sequences only and misses some clones. Where compared with another copy, unresolved V genes explain less than half of these, and the others have no known cause. This sample lists 100,000 to 150,000 clones; around nine tenths were detected once. Approximately 2% of the sample is in the top ten clones. Sequences were obtained from PBMCs. The receptor set was obtained from a woman under 30 in good health and CMV-seronegative.

The chain couples TRBV7-7 to TRBJ2-5, with 7 nucleotides matching TRBD1. Losses at the gene ends were 5 bases for V and 1 base for J; bases not matched to a gene: 4. Germline V gene data show CDR1 as SSHAT and CDR2 as FNYEAQ (reference sequence). The CDR3 extends over 14 amino acids. The CDR3 sequence: CASSRDSSQETQYF. The CDR3 DNA is TGTGCCAGCAGCCGGGACAGTTCCCAAGAGACCCAGTACTTC.

This chain joins TRBV6-1 and TRBJ1-5, with 9 nucleotides matching TRBD1. The CDR3 spans 16 residues. CDR1 and CDR2 (germline): MNHNS, SASEGT. Unmatched junction bases numbered 6, after V lost 0 bases and J lost 6 bases. The CDR3 region has the DNA TGTGCCAGCAGTGAAGCGCTTGGGACAGGGTTTCAGCCCCAGCATTTT. Amino acid sequence: CASSEALGTGFQPQHF.

The V gene is TRBV6-1, the J gene TRBJ1-1; D not certain. V was clipped by 0 bases and J by 6 bases, with 11 bases between them. Looked up from germline, CDR1 is MNHNS and CDR2 is SASEGT. The CDR3 contains 14 residues. The CDR3 reads CASSEAVLHAEAFF. The DNA of the CDR3 is TGTGCCAGCAGTGAAGCAGTACTTCACGCTGAAGCTTTCTTT.

The chain combines TRBV11-3 with TRBJ2-5; tentative D call: TRBD1 (6 bases). CDR3 length: 14 residues. The germline V and J ends were trimmed by 4 bases and 2 bases, with 11 bases remaining between them. The germline V gene has CDR1 SGHNT and CDR2 YENEEA. The CDR3: CASSSRTEQETQYF. The CDR3 nucleotides read TGTGCCAGCAGCTCTCGGACAGAACAAGAGACCCAGTACTTC. Drawing the rest from reference TRBV11-3 and TRBJ2-5, the complete variable domain is EAGVVQSPRYKIIEKKQPVAFWCNPISGHNTLYWYLQNLGQGPELLIRYENEEAVDDSQLPKDRFSAERLKGVDSTLKIQPAELGDSAVYLCASSSRTEQETQYFGPGTRLLVL.

The rearrangement links TRBV6-5 to TRBJ1-6, with D tentatively TRBD1 (6 bases). V shed 6 bases and J shed 6 bases, with 15 bases lying between them. The CDR3 loop spans 15 amino acids. The germline gives CDR1 MNHEY, CDR2 SVGAGI. CDR3 nucleotide sequence: TGTGCCAGCAGCCTCCAGGGGTCTGGTAATTCACCCCTCCACTTT. Amino acid sequence: CASSLQGSGNSPLHF.

This chain links TRBV10-1 with TRBJ2-2; 7 bases agree with TRBD1. V lost 1 base, J lost 2 bases, and 13 bases stayed unmatched. Germline CDR1 WNHNN, CDR2 SYGVQD (reference sequence). This CDR3 has 19 residues. The CDR3: CASSEFLKHRGPNTGELFF. The CDR3 nucleotides read TGCGCCAGCAGTGAGTTTCTCAAACACAGGGGTCCTAACACCGGGGAGCTGTTTTTT.

This clone came up a few times. The rearrangement joins TRBV7-8 to TRBJ2-7; 12 nucleotides match TRBD2. Germline CDR1 is SGHVS and CDR2 is FQNEAQ. The CDR3 loop spans 16 amino acids. The V gene end was trimmed by 0 bases and the J gene end by 5 bases; junction bases not matched to a gene: 5. The CDR3 region has the DNA TGTGCCAGCAGCTTAGCCCAGACTAGCGGGAGCCACGAGCAGTACTTC. Protein product: CASSLAQTSGSHEQYF.

V is TRBV9 and J is TRBJ2-6; possibly TRBD1 for D (5 bases). Germline V lookup: CDR1 SGDLS, CDR2 YYNGEE. Deletions cut 0 bases from V and 0 bases from J, with 7 bases between. This CDR3 is built from 16 residues. CDR3 DNA: TGTGCCAGCAGCGTAGAGCAGGGCTCTGGGGCCAACGTCCTGACTTTC. Its translation: CASSVEQGSGANVLTF.

This rearrangement joins TRBV10-2 to TRBJ1-1, with D tentatively TRBD1 (6 bases). The CDR3 runs to 13 residues. CDR1 is WSHSY, CDR2 SAAADI, per germline. Trimming left V 7 bases short and J 7 bases short, with 16 bases between. CDR3 sequence reads: CASTWTAHSEAFF. CDR3 nucleotide sequence: TGCGCCAGCACCTGGACAGCCCATAGTGAAGCTTTCTTT.

The rearrangement joins TRBV28 to TRBJ1-5; D perhaps matches TRBD1 (5 bases). Germline lookup yields CDR1 MDHEN and CDR2 SYDVKM. Trimming left V 6 bases short and J 5 bases short, with 17 bases between. The CDR3 spans 15 residues. CDR3 sequence (DNA): TGTGCCAGCAGCCTGGGGGGAGGCCCAGATCAGCCCCAGCATTTT. Its translation is CASSLGGGPDQPQHF.

This clone showed up just once. The rearrangement uses TRBV5-6 and TRBJ2-3, with D possibly being TRBD2 (5 bases). Germline V gene sequence: CDR1 SGHDT, CDR2 YYEEEE. This CDR3 region has 16 residues. V shed 3 bases and J shed 0 bases, with 14 bases lying between them. CDR3 in DNA: TGTGCCAGCAGCTGGTCCACCGGCGGGAGCACAGATACGCAGTATTTT. Its translation: CASSWSTGGSTDTQYF.

This clone was recorded once. V and J are TRBV11-3 and TRBJ1-1, with 8 positions matching TRBD1. This CDR3 is built from 15 residues. The J segment lost 6 bases and the V segment lost 1 base, leaving 7 bases of the junction unmatched. CDR1 is SGHNT, CDR2 YENEEA, per germline. CDR3 DNA: TGTGCCAGCAGCTTAGCCCAGGGGGCAGGGGCTGAAGCTTTCTTT. It is translated as CASSLAQGAGAEAFF.

The V and J genes are TRBV27 and TRBJ1-5, with D tentatively TRBD1 (5 bases). V dropped 0 bases and J dropped 8 bases, with 17 bases sitting between them. The germline V gene has CDR1 MNHEY and CDR2 SMNVEV (reference sequence). This CDR3 contains 16 residues. CDR3 in amino acids: CASSLSGVTVGKPQHF. CDR3 sequence (DNA): TGTGCCAGCAGTTTATCAGGGGTAACGGTAGGGAAGCCCCAGCATTTT.

The chain combines TRBV13 with TRBJ2-7, with D perhaps TRBD2 (5 bases). Trimming took 0 bases from V and 5 from J, leaving 8 bases between them. CDR1 is PRHDT and CDR2 is FYEKMQ in the germline V gene (reference sequence). There are 13 residues in the CDR3. Written as DNA, the CDR3 is TGTGCCAGCAGCTTAGGGCTAGCTGACGAGCAGTACTTC. Translated, it gives CASSLGLADEQYF.

The chain combines TRBV27 with TRBJ1-2; possibly TRBD1 for D (5 bases). The CDR3 sequence is 15 residues long. Germline V gene data show CDR1 as MNHEY and CDR2 as SMNVEV (reference sequence). Between the trimmed V and J ends, which lost 5 bases and 3 bases, there was a span of 16 bases. CDR3 coding DNA: TGTGCCAGCAGTAGGAGTCAGGGTGATCACTATGGCTACACCTTC. It is translated as CASSRSQGDHYGYTF.

This clone was detected once. The V gene is TRBV9, the J gene TRBJ1-2; possible D gene TRBD1, 6 bases. V lost 4 bases to trimming and J lost 0 bases, with 16 bases between them. Germline V gene data show CDR1 as SGDLS and CDR2 as YYNGEE. The CDR3 length is 16 residues. CDR3 sequence: CASSPFYRATNYGYTF. Here the CDR3 DNA reads TGTGCCAGCAGCCCCTTTTACAGGGCGACTAACTATGGCTACACCTTC.

The genes are TRBV14 and TRBJ2-5, with D maybe TRBD1 (5 bases). The V and J ends lost 5 bases and 6 bases respectively, with 7 bases between them. Germline CDR1 reads SGHDN; CDR2 reads FVKESK. CDR3 length: 11 residues. Here the CDR3 DNA reads TGTGCCAGCAGCTCAGGGAAGACCCAGTACTTC. It yields the protein CASSSGKTQYF. The full variable domain, its missing parts supplied by reference TRBV14 and TRBJ2-5, is EAGVTQFPSHSVIEKGQTVTLRCDPISGHDNLYWYRRVMGKEIKFLLHFVKESKQDESGMPNNRFLAERTGGTYSTLKVQPAELEDSGVYFCASSSGKTQYFGPGTRLLVL.

The chain recombines TRBV7-3 with TRBJ2-7; 9 nucleotides match TRBD2. The germline V gene has CDR1 SGHTA and CDR2 FQGTGA. The CDR3 extends over 17 amino acids. Germline trimming cut 5 bases from V and 0 bases from J; bases unmatched to any gene: 11. The CDR3: CASSPLGLAGISYEQYF. The CDR3 bases are TGTGCCAGCAGCCCCCTTGGGCTAGCGGGGATCTCCTACGAGCAGTACTTC. Full variable domain (outside the CDR3, taken from reference TRBV7-3 and TRBJ2-7): GAGVSQTPSNKVTEKGKYVELRCDPISGHTALYWYRQSLGQGPEFLIYFQGTGAADDSGLPNDRFFAVRPEGSVSTLKIQRTERGDSAVYLCASSPLGLAGISYEQYFGPGTRLTVT.

The CDR3 is CASSGLSGITNTGELFF. CDR3 bases: TGTGCCAGCAGCGGCCTGAGCGGGATAACGAACACCGGGGAGCTGTTTTTT. V usage is TRBV7-8 and J usage is TRBJ2-2; 7 positions match TRBD2. CDR1 and CDR2 (germline): SGHVS, FQNEAQ. The CDR3 spans 17 residues. V trimming: 5 bases; J trimming: 0 bases; junction bases outside the gene matches: 9.

The chain joins TRBV27 to TRBJ2-7, with 13 bases identical to TRBD2. Looked up from germline, CDR1 is MNHEY and CDR2 is SMNVEV (reference sequence). The junction had 8 bases not matched to a gene; V was cut back by 5 bases and J by 7 bases. The CDR3 spans 15 residues. The CDR3 DNA reads TGTGCCAGCAGTCCCGGACTAGCGGGGGTTCGGGAGCAGTACTTC. As protein: CASSPGLAGVREQYF.

This clone was observed a single time. V usage is TRBV30 and J usage is TRBJ1-1; the D gene is possibly TRBD1 (6 bases). The germline V gene encodes CDR1 GTSNPN and CDR2 SVGIG (reference sequence). V lost 4 bases to trimming and J lost 0 bases, with 30 bases between them. This CDR3 region has 20 residues. This CDR3 is CAWIRVAGDGRGKVNTEAFF. The CDR3 DNA sequence: TGTGCCTGGATCCGAGTCGCAGGGGATGGTAGAGGGAAGGTGAACACTGAAGCTTTCTTT.

A word on this clone: One end of the junction does not line up with germline, which may come from a read error. This chain uses TRBV2 with TRBJ2-7, with 9 nucleotides matching TRBD2. Germline V gene lookup returns CDR1 SNHLY and CDR2 FYNNEI. The CDR3 extends over 16 amino acids. Here the CDR3 reads CASSENSASGAPWPNF. CDR3 bases: TGTGCCAGCAGTGAGAATTCGGCTAGCGGGGCTCCCTGGCCAAATTTC.